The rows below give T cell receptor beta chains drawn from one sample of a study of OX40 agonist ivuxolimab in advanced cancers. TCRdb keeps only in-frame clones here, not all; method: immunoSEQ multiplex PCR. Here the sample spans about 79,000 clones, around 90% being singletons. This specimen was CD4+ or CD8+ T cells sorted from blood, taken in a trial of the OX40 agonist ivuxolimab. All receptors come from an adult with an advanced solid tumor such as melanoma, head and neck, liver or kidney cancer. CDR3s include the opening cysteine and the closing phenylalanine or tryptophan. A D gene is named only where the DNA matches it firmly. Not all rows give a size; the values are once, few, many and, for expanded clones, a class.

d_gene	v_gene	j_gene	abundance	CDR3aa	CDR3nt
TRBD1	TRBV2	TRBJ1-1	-	CASSSRRDSAEAFF	TGTGCCAGCAGCTCTAGACGGGACAGTGCTGAAGCTTTCTTT
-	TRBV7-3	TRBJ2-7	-	CAGRGASGQPGDEQYF	TGTGCCGGAAGGGGCGCTAGCGGACAGCCGGGGGACGAGCAGTACTTC
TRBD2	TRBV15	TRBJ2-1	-	CATSRAGLAGGDEQFF	TGTGCCACCAGCAGAGCTGGACTAGCGGGAGGTGATGAGCAGTTCTTC
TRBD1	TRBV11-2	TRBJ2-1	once	CASSRDRAMQFF	TGTGCCAGCAGCCGTGACAGGGCCATGCAGTTCTTC
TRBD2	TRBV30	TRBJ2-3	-	CAWKASGSADTQYF	TGTGCCTGGAAGGCCAGCGGGAGTGCAGATACGCAGTATTTT
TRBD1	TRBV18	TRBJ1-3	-	CASSPGQLSGNTIYF	TGTGCCAGCTCACCGGGACAGCTCTCTGGAAACACCATATATTTT
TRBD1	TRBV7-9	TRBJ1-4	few	CASSSGQGLEKLFF	TGTGCCAGCAGTTCGGGACAGGGCCTTGAAAAACTGTTTTTT
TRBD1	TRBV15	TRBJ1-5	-	CATSRERGRLDQPQHF	TGTGCCACCAGCAGAGAGAGGGGGCGTCTAGATCAGCCCCAGCATTTT
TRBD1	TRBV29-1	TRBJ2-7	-	CSVGDRAGNEQYF	TGCAGCGTTGGGGACAGGGCGGGAAACGAGCAGTACTTC
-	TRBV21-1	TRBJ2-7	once	CASSKRDRGYEQYF	TGTGCCAGCAGCAAACGGGACAGGGGCTACGAGCAGTACTTC
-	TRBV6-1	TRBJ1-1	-	CASCQGRVAFF	TGTGCCAGCTGCCAAGGGAGGGTAGCTTTCTTT
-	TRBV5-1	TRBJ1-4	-	CASSLDPRQSFNEKLFF	TGCGCCAGCAGCTTGGACCCAAGACAGTCTTTTAATGAAAAACTGTTTTTT
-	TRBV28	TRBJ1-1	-	CASSPPPNTEAFF	TGTGCCAGCAGCCCCCCACCCAACACTGAAGCTTTCTTT
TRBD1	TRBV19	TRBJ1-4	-	CASSIGQGRGEKLFF	TGTGCCAGTAGTATTGGACAGGGGCGGGGTGAAAAACTGTTTTTT
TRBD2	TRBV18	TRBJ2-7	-	CASSPPVAGGRGPYEQYF	TGTGCCAGCTCACCACCGGTAGCGGGAGGTAGGGGTCCCTACGAGCAGTACTTC
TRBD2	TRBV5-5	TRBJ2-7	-	CASSKLADSYEQYF	TGTGCCAGCAGCAAACTAGCGGACTCCTACGAGCAGTACTTC
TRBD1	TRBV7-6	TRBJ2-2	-	CASSSLDRGHHTGELFF	TGTGCCAGCAGCTCCCTGGACAGGGGGCATCACACCGGGGAGCTGTTTTTT
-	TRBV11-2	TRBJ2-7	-	CASSSWGTFTYEQYF	TGTGCCAGCAGCTCCTGGGGGACGTTTACCTACGAGCAGTACTTC
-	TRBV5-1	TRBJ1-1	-	CASSTTRNTEAFF	TGCGCCAGCAGCACGACCAGGAACACTGAAGCTTTCTTT
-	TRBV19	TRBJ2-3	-	CASSPQLLSTQYF	TGTGCCAGTAGCCCCCAACTTCTTAGCACGCAGTATTTT
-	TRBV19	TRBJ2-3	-	CASSDRYTDTQYF	TGTGCCAGTAGTGACAGATACACAGATACGCAGTATTTT
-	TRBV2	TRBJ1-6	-	CASSERDSPLHF	TGTGCCAGCAGCGAGAGAGATTCACCCCTCCACTTT
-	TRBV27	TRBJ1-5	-	CASSPESFNQPQHF	TGTGCCAGCAGCCCAGAGTCTTTCAATCAGCCCCAGCATTTT
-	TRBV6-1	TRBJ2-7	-	CASSEFGGLSYEQYF	TGTGCCAGCAGTGAATTCGGGGGACTCTCCTACGAGCAGTACTTC
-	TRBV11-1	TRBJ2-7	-	CASSFDTSSYEQYF	TGTGCCAGCAGCTTTGATACTAGCTCCTACGAGCAGTACTTC
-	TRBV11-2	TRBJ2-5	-	CASSLAPAETQYF	TGTGCCAGCAGCTTAGCTCCCGCCGAGACCCAGTACTTC
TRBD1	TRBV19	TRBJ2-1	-	CATGTATEQFF	TGTGCCACAGGGACAGCCACAGAGCAGTTCTTC
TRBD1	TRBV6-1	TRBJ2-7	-	CASSDPGQGYEQYF	TGTGCCAGCAGTGACCCGGGACAGGGCTACGAGCAGTACTTC
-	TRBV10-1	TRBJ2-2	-	CASRSDRRAGELFF	TGCGCCAGCAGATCGGACAGACGAGCCGGGGAGCTGTTTTTT
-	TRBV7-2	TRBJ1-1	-	CASSLNGVSGTEAFF	TGTGCCAGCAGCTTAAATGGGGTTTCGGGCACTGAAGCTTTCTTT
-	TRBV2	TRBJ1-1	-	CASSATRNTEAFF	TGTGCCAGCAGTGCCACAAGGAACACTGAAGCTTTCTTT
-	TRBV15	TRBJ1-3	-	CATSRGDITGNTIYF	TGTGCCACCAGCAGAGGGGACATCACTGGAAACACCATATATTTT
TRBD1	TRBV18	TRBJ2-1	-	CASSPRQGASYNEQFF	TGTGCCAGCTCACCACGTCAGGGGGCCTCCTACAATGAGCAGTTCTTC
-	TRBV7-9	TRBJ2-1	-	CASSLDRLLSYNEQFF	TGTGCCAGCAGCTTAGATAGACTACTCTCCTACAATGAGCAGTTCTTC
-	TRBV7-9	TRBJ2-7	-	CASSRTGQPSYEQYF	TGTGCCAGCAGCCGTACTGGACAGCCCTCCTACGAGCAGTACTTC
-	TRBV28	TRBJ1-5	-	CASSRAPGLGNQPQHF	TGTGCCAGCAGTCGCGCCCCCGGATTAGGCAATCAGCCCCAGCATTTT
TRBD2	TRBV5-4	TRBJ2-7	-	CASSSGTRFDEQYF	TGTGCCAGCAGCTCCGGGACTAGATTTGACGAGCAGTACTTC
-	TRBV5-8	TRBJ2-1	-	CASSLRMKQFF	TGTGCCAGCAGCTTGCGAATGAAGCAGTTCTTC
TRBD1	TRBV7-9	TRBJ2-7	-	CASSFGTAGDEQYF	TGTGCCAGCAGCTTCGGGACAGCCGGCGACGAGCAGTACTTC
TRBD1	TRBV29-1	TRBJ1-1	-	CSVAGQATEAFF	TGCAGCGTTGCGGGACAGGCCACTGAAGCTTTCTTT
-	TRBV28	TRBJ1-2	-	CASSLGGTYGYTF	TGTGCCAGCAGTTTAGGGGGTACCTATGGCTACACCTTC
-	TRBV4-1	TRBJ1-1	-	CASSQFPRDTEAFF	TGCGCCAGCAGCCAATTCCCCAGGGACACTGAAGCTTTCTTT
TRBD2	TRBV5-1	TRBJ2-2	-	CASSSGLAGVGELFF	TGCGCCAGCAGCTCCGGACTAGCTGGCGTCGGGGAGCTGTTTTTT
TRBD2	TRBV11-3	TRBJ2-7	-	CASSLEAGSGKYEQYF	TGTGCCAGCAGCTTAGAAGCGGGGAGTGGGAAATACGAGCAGTACTTC
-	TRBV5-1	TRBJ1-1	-	CASSFHQGYTEAFF	TGCGCCAGCAGCTTTCATCAGGGTTACACTGAAGCTTTCTTT
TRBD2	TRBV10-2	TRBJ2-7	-	CASSPELAVGLSYEQYF	TGCGCCAGCAGCCCTGAACTAGCGGTGGGTCTCTCCTACGAGCAGTACTTC
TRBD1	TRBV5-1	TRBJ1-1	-	CASSRGQGVFGTEAFF	TGCGCCAGCAGCCGAGGACAGGGGGTTTTTGGCACTGAAGCTTTCTTT
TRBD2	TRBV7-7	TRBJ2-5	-	CASSLQSGTSGETQYF	TGTGCTAGCAGCCTCCAATCCGGGACTAGCGGAGAGACCCAGTACTTC
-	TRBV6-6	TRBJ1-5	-	CASRRDLNSNQPQHF	TGTGCCAGCAGAAGAGACTTAAATAGCAATCAGCCCCAGCATTTT
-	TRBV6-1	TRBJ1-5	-	CASSNNEDQPQHF	TGTGCCAGCTCCAATAACGAGGATCAGCCCCAGCATTTT
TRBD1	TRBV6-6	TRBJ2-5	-	CASRLGQGPETQYF	TGTGCCAGCCGCTTGGGACAGGGGCCCGAGACCCAGTACTTC
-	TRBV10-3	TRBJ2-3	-	CAISGLGADTQYF	TGTGCCATCAGCGGACTTGGGGCAGATACGCAGTATTTT
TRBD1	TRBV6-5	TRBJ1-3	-	CASSMTGAGNTIYF	TGTGCCAGCAGTATGACAGGGGCAGGAAACACCATATATTTT
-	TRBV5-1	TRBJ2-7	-	CASSQQGALSYEQYF	TGCGCCAGCAGCCAGCAGGGTGCCCTCTCCTACGAGCAGTACTTC